This T cell receptor (beta chain) stems from a study of OX40 agonist ivuxolimab in advanced cancers. Across the study: Every 2 weeks, patients got intravenous ivuxolimab at one of six dose levels (0.01-10 mg/kg).

The CDR3 length is 15 residues. V lost 0 bases, J lost 6 bases, and 14 bases lay in between. Germline V gives CDR1 MGHRA, CDR2 YSYEKL. Sequencing was performed with immunoSEQ multiplex PCR; in TCRdb, only in-frame clones are kept and a portion is missing. This sample has fewer than 130,000 clones; approximately 89% occur once, and the top ten carry less than 0.35%. The TCR comes from an adult with an advanced solid tumor such as melanoma, head and neck, liver or kidney cancer. V is TRBV4-1 and J is TRBJ2-5; D tentatively reads TRBD1 or TRBD2 (6 bases each). Sequencing was performed on CD4+ or CD8+ T cells sorted from blood, taken in a trial of the OX40 agonist ivuxolimab. The CDR3 bases are TGCGCCAGCAGCCAAGATGCTGGGGGCGGGAAGACCCAGTACTTC. It translates to CASSQDAGGGKTQYF.